This T cell receptor beta chain was sequenced in a study of blood T cells in healthy people across ages. This clonotype was detected ten times or more. The CDR3 loop spans 16 amino acids. Germline V gives CDR1 MDHEN, CDR2 SYDVKM. V lost 2 bases and J lost 0, with 11 bases in between. For the second PCR, which ran for roughly 7 to 11 cycles, a sample-barcoded 5' primer and a J-beta primer mix were used. No fewer than 3 million CDR3-containing paired-end reads came from each sample. From the 5' RACE reads, TCRdb called clonotypes with MiXCR, one entry per CDR3 protein. The sample has around 990,000 distinct CDR3 sequences, roughly two fifths seen once; the top ten hold roughly 14%.

The sample consisted of blood. The chain links TRBV28 to TRBJ2-1; D not certain. The source is a man younger than 30 in good health. The CDR3 DNA follows: TGTGCCAGCAGTTTACCCAGGTTAGACTCCTACAATGAGCAGTTCTTC. This codes for CASSLPRLDSYNEQFF.